Listed below are T cell receptor beta chains from one sample, sequenced in a study of T cell repertoires in cytomegalovirus infection. TCRdb reprocessed the reads via MiXCR and lists one record per CDR3 protein. The sample includes about 310,000 distinct CDR3 sequences, 15% to 20% of them seen just once. Input material: PBMCs. The receptors originated from a human donor in good health (CMV status not recorded). Some clones in this sample may be carry-over from other donors' samples. The CDR3 runs from the conserved cysteine through the conserved F or W. A D gene is named only where the DNA matches it firmly. A row's size may be missing; if present it is once, few, many or a size class.

cdr3_nt | cdr3_aa | clone_size | d_call | j_call | v_call
TGCAGTGCTAGGGCCATGGGAAGCAATCAGCCCCAGCATTTT | CSARAMGSNQPQHF | few | - | TRBJ1-5 | TRBV20-1
TGTGCCAGCTCACCGGGTGCGGGATCACCCCTCCACTTT | CASSPGAGSPLHF | - | - | TRBJ1-6 | TRBV18
TGTGCCAGCAGCTTAGCGCCAGGGGATGATCAGCCCCAGCATTTT | CASSLAPGDDQPQHF | - | - | TRBJ1-5 | TRBV7-6
TGTGCCAGCACCCAGGACAGTTACGAGCAGTACTTC | CASTQDSYEQYF | few | - | TRBJ2-7 | TRBV2
TGTGCCAGCAGCCAAACAGGGGGCCGAGGTCAGCCCCAGCATTTT | CASSQTGGRGQPQHF | - | TRBD1 | TRBJ1-5 | TRBV4-2
TGTGCCAGCAGCCCCCGGACAGGGGGCGAAGGCTACACCTTC | CASSPRTGGEGYTF | many | TRBD1 | TRBJ1-2 | TRBV7-9
TGTGCCAGCAGTCCTGAGAACAGGGGCGGCTACACCTTC | CASSPENRGGYTF | many | TRBD1 | TRBJ1-2 | TRBV7-2
TGCGCCAGCAGCCAAGAAAGGCGGGGGAGGGAGGATGAGCAGTTCTTC | CASSQERRGREDEQFF | few | TRBD2 | TRBJ2-1 | TRBV4-1
TGTGCCAGCAGCTTCGGGGGGGGATACAATGAGCAGTTCTTC | CASSFGGGYNEQFF | - | TRBD2 | TRBJ2-1 | TRBV3-1
TGCAGTGCGGCGACAGTAAGCTCCTACGAGCAGTACTTC | CSAATVSSYEQYF | - | - | TRBJ2-7 | TRBV20-1
TGCGCCAGCAGCTTGGCCGGTGGGGACCGGGGGAATCAGCAGTTCTTC | CASSLAGGDRGNQQFF | - | - | TRBJ2-1 | TRBV5-1
TGTGCCAGCAGTGCCCCCAGGTCGACCCAGCATTTT | CASSAPRSTQHF | - | - | TRBJ1-5 | TRBV28
TGTGCCAGCAGCGGGGCTAGCGGTCGGGCCGGGGAGCTGTTTTTT | CASSGASGRAGELFF | - | TRBD2 | TRBJ2-2 | TRBV13
TGTGCCAGCAGCTCCCAAGCGGGGAACACTGAAGCTTTCTTT | CASSSQAGNTEAFF | many | - | TRBJ1-1 | TRBV7-2
TGCGCCAGCAGCTTGCAGGGAACAGCCCAAGAGACCCAGTACTTC | CASSLQGTAQETQYF | - | - | TRBJ2-5 | TRBV5-1
TGTGCCAGCAGCTTAGAGGCCTTGGCAGGGGTCACCGGGGAGCTGTTTTTT | CASSLEALAGVTGELFF | few | - | TRBJ2-2 | TRBV7-6
TGTGCCAGCAGTTACGGGACCGCGGAGACCCAGTACTTC | CASSYGTAETQYF | few | - | TRBJ2-5 | TRBV7-6
TGTGCCAGCAGCCTCCGGGGGGGGCATAAATCAGTGTTCTTC | CASSLRGGHKSVFF | many | TRBD2 | TRBJ2-5 | TRBV6-2/TRBV6-3
TGTGCCAGCAGTTCAGGTAGCGGGGGGTCTAGAGATACGCAGTATTTT | CASSSGSGGSRDTQYF | many | TRBD2 | TRBJ2-3 | TRBV12-3/TRBV12-4
TGTGCCAGCAGCCAAGCGGGTGGACAGGGCACCTACGAGCAGTACTTC | CASSQAGGQGTYEQYF | many | TRBD1 | TRBJ2-7 | TRBV4-2
TGTGCCTGCACCGTGGGCGGGACTGAAGCTTTCTTT | CACTVGGTEAFF | few | - | TRBJ1-1 | TRBV12-3/TRBV12-4
TGTGCCAGCAGCTTATATCGCAGGGGTAATTCACCCCTCCACTTT | CASSLYRRGNSPLHF | few | - | TRBJ1-6 | TRBV7-9
TGTGCCAGCAGCTTGGAGAGCACGGGGGGATATGGCTACACCTTC | CASSLESTGGYGYTF | - | - | TRBJ1-2 | TRBV5-4
TGTGCCAGTAACCGGCAGGGGTTCACTGAAGCTTTCTTT | CASNRQGFTEAFF | - | - | TRBJ1-1 | TRBV19
TGCAGTGCTAGACTGCGGGGCACCGGGGAGCTGTTTTTT | CSARLRGTGELFF | few | - | TRBJ2-2 | TRBV20-1
TGTGCCTCAGCGAGCGGGGCCTACGAGCAGTACTTC | CASASGAYEQYF | - | TRBD2 | TRBJ2-7 | TRBV6-5
TGCGCCAGCAGCCAGGAGAGTGGGACAGAAGAAGCTTTCTTT | CASSQESGTEEAFF | - | TRBD1 | TRBJ1-1 | TRBV4-1
TGTGCCAGCAGCTTAGCGGGGAGCGGGGGTGGAGGGGAGCAGTACTTC | CASSLAGSGGGGEQYF | many | TRBD2 | TRBJ2-7 | TRBV7-2
TGTGCCAGCAGTTACTCTTTACCCTTAACAGGGAGTGGGAAACTGTTTTTT | CASSYSLPLTGSGKLFF | few | - | TRBJ1-4 | TRBV6-5
TGCAGTGCTAGTACGATGGCGGGGGGGCCGAATGAGCAGTTCTTC | CSASTMAGGPNEQFF | few | TRBD2 | TRBJ2-1 | TRBV20-1
TGTGCCAGCAGTAACCGGGACAGGGGGCGCCTGACGGGCTACGAGCAGTACTTC | CASSNRDRGRLTGYEQYF | many | TRBD1 | TRBJ2-7 | TRBV6-2/TRBV6-3
TGCAGTGCTAGGGAGCCCGGGACAGGGGGCGACGAGCAGTACTTC | CSAREPGTGGDEQYF | - | TRBD1 | TRBJ2-7 | TRBV20-1